This entry lists 7 T cell receptor beta chains sequenced from one sample in a study of cytomegalovirus exposure and HLA in healthy donors. Use of 60 Vbeta and 13 Jbeta primers characterized the PCR. TCRdb's copy holds only in-frame clones and misses some; the assay was immunoSEQ multiplex PCR. The sample lists around 140,000 clones, roughly 86% occurring once. The specimen was PBMCs. These receptor sequences come from a woman between 40 and 50 years old in good health and CMV-seronegative.

V gene TRBV7-3 combines with J gene TRBJ2-5; possible D gene TRBD2, 6 bases. The CDR3 runs to 14 residues. CDR1 and CDR2 (germline): SGHTA, FQGTGA. The germline V and J ends were trimmed by 3 bases and 5 bases, with 13 bases remaining between them. For the CDR3, the DNA is TGTGCCAGCAGCTTGGGTTACGGGAGTGAGACCCAGTACTTC. Amino acid sequence: CASSLGYGSETQYF.

The chain joins TRBV5-1 to TRBJ2-5; D ambiguous. The J call may be incorrect, as the DNA end agrees better with TRBJ2-7. In germline, CDR1 is SGHRS, CDR2 YFSETQ. The CDR3 extends over 14 amino acids. The CDR3 reads CASSLDRSSYEQYF. For the CDR3, the DNA is TGCGCCAGCAGCTTGGACCGCTCATCCTACGAGCAGTACTTC.

This clone was observed once. Different DNA sequences within this sample yield the same CDR3. V gene TRBV5-6 combines with J gene TRBJ2-7; TRBD1 agrees at 7 bases. Per the germline V gene, CDR1 is SGHDT and CDR2 is YYEEEE. This CDR3 contains 13 residues. The ends lost 0 bases at V and 5 bases at J; junction bases unmatched: 2. The CDR3 DNA reads TGTGCCAGCAGCTTGGACAGGGGAGACGAGCAGTACTTC. This translates into CASSLDRGDEQYF.

The gene calls are TRBV5-4 and TRBJ2-1, with a weak D call TRBD1 (5 bases). Germline V gene lookup returns CDR1 SGHNT and CDR2 YYREEE (reference sequence). V shed 0 bases and J shed 6 bases, with 13 bases lying between them. This CDR3 is 15 amino acids long. The CDR3 loop is CASSLEGVGLNEQFF. CDR3 bases: TGTGCCAGCAGCTTGGAAGGGGTCGGGCTCAATGAGCAGTTCTTC.

The rearrangement uses TRBV7-9 and TRBJ2-7; TRBD1 matches at 10 bases. The CDR3 covers 13 residues. Germline CDR1 and CDR2: SEHNR and FQNEAQ (reference sequence). V lost 9 bases to trimming and J lost 3 bases; unmatched junction nucleotides: 5. CDR3 amino acids: CARQDRGFYEQYF. As DNA, the CDR3 is TGTGCCAGACAGGACAGGGGGTTCTACGAGCAGTACTTC. Using reference TRBV7-9 and TRBJ2-7 for the parts outside the CDR3, the full variable domain is DTGVSQNPRHKITKRGQNVTFRCDPISEHNRLYWYRQTLGQGPEFLTYFQNEAQLEKSRLLSDRFSAERPKGSFSTLEIQRTEQGDSAMYLCARQDRGFYEQYFGPGTRLTVT.

The CDR3 region is CSVAGLGTSETQYF. The CDR3 DNA reads as TGCAGCGTTGCAGGGCTAGGGACTTCAGAGACCCAGTACTTC. The gene calls are TRBV29-1 and TRBJ2-5, with D perhaps TRBD2 (6 bases). The CDR3 contains 14 residues. With 4 bases removed from V and 4 bases from J, the gap between germline ends came to 16 bases. The germline gives CDR1 SQVTM, CDR2 ANQGSEA.

The rearrangement uses TRBV10-3 and TRBJ2-2, with D maybe TRBD2 (5 bases). There are 15 residues in the CDR3. The V end lost 2 bases, the J end lost 5 bases, and 12 bases lay between the germline ends. CDR1 and CDR2 from the germline V gene are ENHRY and SYGVKD. For the CDR3, the DNA is TGTGCCATCAGTGAGGGGCTAGCTGGAACCGGGGAGCTGTTTTTT. This encodes CAISEGLAGTGELFF.